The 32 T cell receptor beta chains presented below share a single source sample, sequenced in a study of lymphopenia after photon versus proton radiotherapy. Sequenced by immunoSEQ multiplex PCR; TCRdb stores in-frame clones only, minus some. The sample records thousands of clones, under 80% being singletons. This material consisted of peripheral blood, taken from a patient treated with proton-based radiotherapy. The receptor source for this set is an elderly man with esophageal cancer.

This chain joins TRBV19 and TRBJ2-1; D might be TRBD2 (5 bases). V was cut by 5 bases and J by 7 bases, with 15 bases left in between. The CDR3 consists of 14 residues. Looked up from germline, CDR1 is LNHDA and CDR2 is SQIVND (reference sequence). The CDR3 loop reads CASSFRSGSNEQFF. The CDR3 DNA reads TGTGCCAGTAGTTTCCGAAGCGGCTCGAATGAGCAGTTCTTC. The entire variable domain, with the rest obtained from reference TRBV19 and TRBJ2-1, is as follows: DGGITQSPKYLFRKEGQNVTLSCEQNLNHDAMYWYRQDPGQGLRLIYYSQIVNDFQKGDIAEGYSVSREKKESFPLTVTSAQKNPTAFYLCASSFRSGSNEQFFGPGTRLTVL.

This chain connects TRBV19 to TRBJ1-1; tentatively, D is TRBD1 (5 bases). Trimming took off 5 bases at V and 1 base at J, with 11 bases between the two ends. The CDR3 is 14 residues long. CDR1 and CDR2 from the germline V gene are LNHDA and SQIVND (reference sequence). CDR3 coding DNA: TGTGCCAGTAGTGGGGGACTGACGAACACTGAAGCTTTCTTT. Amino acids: CASSGGLTNTEAFF.

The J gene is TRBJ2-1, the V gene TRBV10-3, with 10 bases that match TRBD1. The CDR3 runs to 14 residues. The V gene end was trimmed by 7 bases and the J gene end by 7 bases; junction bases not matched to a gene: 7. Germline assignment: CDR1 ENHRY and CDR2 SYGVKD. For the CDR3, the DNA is TGTGCCATCAAAGGGACAGGGGCATTTAATGAGCAGTTCTTC. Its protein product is CAIKGTGAFNEQFF.

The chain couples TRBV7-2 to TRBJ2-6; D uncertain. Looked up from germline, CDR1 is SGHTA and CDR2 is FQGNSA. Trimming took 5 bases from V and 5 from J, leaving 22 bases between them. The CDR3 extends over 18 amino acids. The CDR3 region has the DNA TGTGCCAGCAGCCTCGTGGTGAGACGACAAAGTCGGGCCAACGTCCTGACTTTC. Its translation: CASSLVVRRQSRANVLTF.

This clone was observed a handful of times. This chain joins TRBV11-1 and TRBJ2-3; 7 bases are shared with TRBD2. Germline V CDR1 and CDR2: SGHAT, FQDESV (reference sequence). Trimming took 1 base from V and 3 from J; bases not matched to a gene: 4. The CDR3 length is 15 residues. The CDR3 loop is CASSLDSRGTDTQYF. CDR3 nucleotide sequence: TGTGCCAGCAGCTTAGACTCGCGGGGGACAGATACGCAGTATTTT.

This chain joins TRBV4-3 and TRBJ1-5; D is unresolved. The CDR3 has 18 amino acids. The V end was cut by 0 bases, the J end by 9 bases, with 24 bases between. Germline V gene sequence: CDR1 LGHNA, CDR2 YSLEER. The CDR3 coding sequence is TGCGCCAGCAGCCAAGAACTAATGGACGCTTGGAGGGCCGGGCCCCAGCATTTT. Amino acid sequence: CASSQELMDAWRAGPQHF.

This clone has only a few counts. The CDR3 coding sequence is TGTGCCAGCAGCCAATCAAGTCAAGAAAAACTGTTTTTT. Residues: CASSQSSQEKLFF. V and J are TRBV16 and TRBJ1-4; D uncertain. This CDR3 is built from 13 residues. Germline assignment: CDR1 KGHSY and CDR2 FQNENV. The V gene lost 0 bases and the J gene lost 8 bases, with 7 bases spanning the gap.

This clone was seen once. The CDR3: CASSLEGANTEAFF. The CDR3 bases are TGTGCCAGCAGCTTGGAGGGGGCGAACACTGAAGCTTTCTTT. This chain uses TRBV5-5 with TRBJ1-1; the match to TRBD1 covers 7 bases. The J segment lost 1 base and the V segment lost 0 bases, leaving 0 bases of the junction unmatched. Germline CDR1 and CDR2: SGHKS and YYEKEE (reference sequence). The CDR3 length is 14 residues.

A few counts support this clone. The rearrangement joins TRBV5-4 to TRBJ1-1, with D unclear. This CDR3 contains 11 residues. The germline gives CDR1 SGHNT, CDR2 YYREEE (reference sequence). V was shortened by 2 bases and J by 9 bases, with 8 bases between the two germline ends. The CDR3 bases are TGTGCCAGCAGCTTTTTAGGGAAAGCTTTCTTT. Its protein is CASSFLGKAFF. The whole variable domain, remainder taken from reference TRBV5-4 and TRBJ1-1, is ETGVTQSPTHLIKTRGQQVTLRCSSQSGHNTVSWYQQALGQGPQFIFQYYREEENGRGNFPPRFSGLQFPNYSSELNVNALELDDSALYLCASSFLGKAFFGQGTRLTVV.

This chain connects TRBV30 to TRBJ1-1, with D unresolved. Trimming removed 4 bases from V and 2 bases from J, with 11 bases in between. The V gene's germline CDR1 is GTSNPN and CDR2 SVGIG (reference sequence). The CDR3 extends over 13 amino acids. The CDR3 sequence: CAWIIGFNTEAFF. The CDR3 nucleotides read TGTGCCTGGATTATTGGGTTTAACACTGAAGCTTTCTTT.

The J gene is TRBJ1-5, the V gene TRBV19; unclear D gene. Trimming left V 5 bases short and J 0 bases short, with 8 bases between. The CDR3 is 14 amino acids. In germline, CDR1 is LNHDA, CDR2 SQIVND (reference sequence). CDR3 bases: TGTGCCAGTAGTGGGCAGCATAGCAATCAGCCCCAGCATTTT. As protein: CASSGQHSNQPQHF.

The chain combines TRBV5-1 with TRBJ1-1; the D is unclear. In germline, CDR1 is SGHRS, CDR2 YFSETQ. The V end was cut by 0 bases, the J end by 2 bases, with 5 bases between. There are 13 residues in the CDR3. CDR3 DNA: TGCGCCAGCAGCTTGGATAGCAACACTGAAGCTTTCTTT. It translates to CASSLDSNTEAFF.

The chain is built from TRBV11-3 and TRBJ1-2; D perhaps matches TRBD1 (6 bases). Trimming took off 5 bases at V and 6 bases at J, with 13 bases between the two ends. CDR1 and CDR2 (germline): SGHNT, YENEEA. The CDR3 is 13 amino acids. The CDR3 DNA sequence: TGTGCCAGCAGCAAGACAGGCTTGGATGGCTACACCTTC. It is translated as CASSKTGLDGYTF.

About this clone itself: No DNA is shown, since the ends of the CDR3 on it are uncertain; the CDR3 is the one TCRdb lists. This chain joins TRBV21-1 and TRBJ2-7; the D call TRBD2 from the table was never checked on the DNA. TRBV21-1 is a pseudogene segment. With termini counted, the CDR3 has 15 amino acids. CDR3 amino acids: CASSVALGITYEQYF.

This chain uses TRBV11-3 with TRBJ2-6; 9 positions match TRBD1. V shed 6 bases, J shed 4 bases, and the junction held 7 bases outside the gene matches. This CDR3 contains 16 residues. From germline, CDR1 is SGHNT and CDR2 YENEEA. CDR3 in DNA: TGTGCCAGCAGTCATGGACAGGGGACAGGGGCCAACGTCCTGACTTTC. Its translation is CASSHGQGTGANVLTF.

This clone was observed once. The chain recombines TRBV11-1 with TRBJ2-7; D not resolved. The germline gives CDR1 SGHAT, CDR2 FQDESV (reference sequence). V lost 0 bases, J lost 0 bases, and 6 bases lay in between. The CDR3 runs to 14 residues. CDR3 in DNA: TGTGCCAGCAGCTTAGCAGTACGCTCCTACGAGCAGTACTTC. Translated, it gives CASSLAVRSYEQYF.

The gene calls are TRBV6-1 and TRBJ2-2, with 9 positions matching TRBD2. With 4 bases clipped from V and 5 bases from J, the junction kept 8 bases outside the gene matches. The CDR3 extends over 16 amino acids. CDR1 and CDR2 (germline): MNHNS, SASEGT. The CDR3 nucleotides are TGTGCCAGCAGTGGATGGAGTAGCGGGAGAACCGGGGAGCTGTTTTTT. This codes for CASSGWSSGRTGELFF.

The DNA for the CDR3 is TGTGCCAGCAGCCCAATCCCGGGACATAACTTAATTCAGTACTTC. It specifies CASSPIPGHNLIQYF. V is TRBV5-6 and J is TRBJ2-4, with a possible D match to TRBD1 (6 bases). Germline V gene sequence: CDR1 SGHDT, CDR2 YYEEEE. Trimming shortened V by 4 bases and J by 10 bases, and 21 bases separated the two germline ends. The CDR3 covers 15 residues.

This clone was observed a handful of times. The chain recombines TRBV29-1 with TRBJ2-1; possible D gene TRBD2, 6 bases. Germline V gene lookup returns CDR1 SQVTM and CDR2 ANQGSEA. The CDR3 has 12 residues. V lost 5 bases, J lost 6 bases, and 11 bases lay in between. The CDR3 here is CSVTGALNEQFF. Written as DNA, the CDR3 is TGCAGCGTTACGGGAGCCCTCAATGAGCAGTTCTTC.

CDR3 coding DNA: TGTGCCAGCTCACCCACTGCGGGGGGCAAGGGCTACACCTTC. Translating it yields CASSPTAGGKGYTF. The V gene is TRBV18, the J gene TRBJ1-2, with D possibly TRBD1 on 6 matching bases. Looked up from germline, CDR1 is KGHSH and CDR2 is LQKENI. Deletions cut 3 bases from V and 8 bases from J, with 16 bases between. The CDR3 totals 14 residues.

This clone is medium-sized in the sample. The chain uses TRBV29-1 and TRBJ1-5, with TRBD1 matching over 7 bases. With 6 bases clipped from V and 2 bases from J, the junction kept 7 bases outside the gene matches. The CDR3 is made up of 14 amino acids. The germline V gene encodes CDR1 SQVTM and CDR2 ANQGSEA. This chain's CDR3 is CSVVQGSGNQPQHF. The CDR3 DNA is TGCAGCGTCGTACAGGGGTCAGGCAATCAGCCCCAGCATTTT.

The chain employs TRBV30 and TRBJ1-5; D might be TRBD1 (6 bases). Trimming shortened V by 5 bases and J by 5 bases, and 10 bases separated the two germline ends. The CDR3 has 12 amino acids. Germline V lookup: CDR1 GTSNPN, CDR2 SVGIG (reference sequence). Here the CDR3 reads CAWSGEHQPQHF. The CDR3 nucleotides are TGTGCCTGGTCAGGGGAACATCAGCCCCAGCATTTT.

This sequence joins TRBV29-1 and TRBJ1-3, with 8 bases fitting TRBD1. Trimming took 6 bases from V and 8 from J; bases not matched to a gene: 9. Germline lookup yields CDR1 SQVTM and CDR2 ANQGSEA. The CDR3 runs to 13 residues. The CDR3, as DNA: TGCAGCGTGGAACAGGGGGGGGTGGACACCATATATTTT. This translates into CSVEQGGVDTIYF.

The CDR3 nucleotides read TGTGCCAGCAGCCATAGCAATCAGCCCCAGCATTTT. Protein product: CASSHSNQPQHF. V is TRBV7-3 and J is TRBJ1-5; D is uncertain. The germline gives CDR1 SGHTA, CDR2 FQGTGA. The CDR3 runs 12 residues. V shed 5 bases and J shed 0 bases, with 2 bases lying between them.

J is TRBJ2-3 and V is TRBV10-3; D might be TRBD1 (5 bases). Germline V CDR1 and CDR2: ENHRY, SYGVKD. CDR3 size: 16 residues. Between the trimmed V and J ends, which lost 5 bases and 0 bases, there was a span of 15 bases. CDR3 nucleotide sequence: TGTGCCATCAGTTCTAAGACGGACACTAGCACAGATACGCAGTATTTT. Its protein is CAISSKTDTSTDTQYF.

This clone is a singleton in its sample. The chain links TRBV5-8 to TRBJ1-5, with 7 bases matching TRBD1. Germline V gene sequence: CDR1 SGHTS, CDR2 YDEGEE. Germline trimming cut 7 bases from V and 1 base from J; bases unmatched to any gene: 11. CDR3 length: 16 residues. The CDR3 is CASGRQGQRSNQPQHF. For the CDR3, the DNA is TGTGCCAGCGGCCGACAGGGTCAGAGGAGCAATCAGCCCCAGCATTTT. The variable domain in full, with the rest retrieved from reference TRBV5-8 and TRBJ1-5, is EAGVTQSPTHLIKTRGQQATLRCSPISGHTSVYWYQQALGLGLQFLLWYDEGEERNRGNFPPRFSGRQFPNYSSELNVNALELEDSALYLCASGRQGQRSNQPQHFGDGTRLSIL.

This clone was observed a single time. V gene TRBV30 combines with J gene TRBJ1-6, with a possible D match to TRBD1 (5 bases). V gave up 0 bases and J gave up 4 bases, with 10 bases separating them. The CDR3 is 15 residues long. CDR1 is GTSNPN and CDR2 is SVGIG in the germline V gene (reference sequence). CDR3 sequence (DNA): TGTGCCTGGAGTGTATCACAGGTTTATAATTCACCCCTCCACTTT. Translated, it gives CAWSVSQVYNSPLHF.

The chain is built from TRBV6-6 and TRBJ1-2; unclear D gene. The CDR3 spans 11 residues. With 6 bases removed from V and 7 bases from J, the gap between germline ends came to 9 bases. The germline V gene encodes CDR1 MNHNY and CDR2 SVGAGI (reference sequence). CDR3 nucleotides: TGTGCCAGCAGCGGACTCGGTGGCTACACCTTC. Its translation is CASSGLGGYTF.

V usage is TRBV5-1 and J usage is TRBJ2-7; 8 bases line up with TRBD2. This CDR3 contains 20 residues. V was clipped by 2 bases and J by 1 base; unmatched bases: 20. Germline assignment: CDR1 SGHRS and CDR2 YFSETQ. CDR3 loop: CASSLTSAMEAGVVSYEQYF. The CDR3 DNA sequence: TGCGCCAGCAGCTTAACGTCGGCGATGGAAGCGGGAGTGGTTTCCTACGAGCAGTACTTC.

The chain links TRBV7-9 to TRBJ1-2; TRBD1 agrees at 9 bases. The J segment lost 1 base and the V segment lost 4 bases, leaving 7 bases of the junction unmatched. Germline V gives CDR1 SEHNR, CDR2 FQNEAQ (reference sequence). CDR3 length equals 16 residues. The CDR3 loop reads CASSSWGQGYNYGYTF. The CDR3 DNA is TGTGCCAGCAGCTCGTGGGGACAGGGTTATAACTATGGCTACACCTTC.

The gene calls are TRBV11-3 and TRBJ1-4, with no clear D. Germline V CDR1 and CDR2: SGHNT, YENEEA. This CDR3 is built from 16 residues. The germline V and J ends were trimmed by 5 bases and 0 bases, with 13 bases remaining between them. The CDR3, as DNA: TGTGCCAGCAGCCCCGGGGTTTCTGCAACTAATGAAAAACTGTTTTTT. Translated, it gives CASSPGVSATNEKLFF.

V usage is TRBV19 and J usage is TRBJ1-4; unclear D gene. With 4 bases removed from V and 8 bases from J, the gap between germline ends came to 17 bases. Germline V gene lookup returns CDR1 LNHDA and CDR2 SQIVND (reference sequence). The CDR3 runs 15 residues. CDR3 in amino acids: CASSNFGFRREKLFF. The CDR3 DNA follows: TGTGCCAGTAGTAATTTCGGTTTTCGCCGGGAAAAACTGTTTTTT. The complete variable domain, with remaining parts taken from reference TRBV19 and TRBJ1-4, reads DGGITQSPKYLFRKEGQNVTLSCEQNLNHDAMYWYRQDPGQGLRLIYYSQIVNDFQKGDIAEGYSVSREKKESFPLTVTSAQKNPTAFYLCASSNFGFRREKLFFGSGTQLSVL.